The entry below gives a single T cell receptor (beta chain) sequence along with its context. One entry per CDR3 protein, called by TCRdb with MiXCR from the PCR reads. Among hundreds of thousands of distinct CDR3 sequences listed, about 25% were seen once. These data originate in a study of molecular identifiers for immune sequencing clone quantification. V was cut by 2 bases and J by 2 bases, with 7 bases left in between. Germline lookup yields CDR1 GTSNPN and CDR2 SVGIG (reference sequence). The CDR3 spans 13 residues. Source material: naive CD8+ T cells from blood, with Jurkat cell RNA spiked in. Sample subset: FACS-sorted CD8+CD4-CCR7+CD45RA+ naive T cells. V and J are TRBV30 and TRBJ1-3, with D uncertain. The source is a human donor in good health. Some libraries in this study had Jurkat cell RNA spiked in. CDR3 sequence reads: CAWSTAPGNTIYF. The CDR3 DNA follows: TGTGCCTGGAGTACGGCACCTGGAAACACCATATATTTT. The full variable domain, rest sourced from reference TRBV30 and TRBJ1-3, is SQTIHQWPATLVQPVGSPLSLECTVEGTSNPNLYWYRQAAGRGLQLLFYSVGIGQISSEVPQNLSASRPQDRQFILSSKKLLLSDSGFYLCAWSTAPGNTIYFGEGSWLTVV.